The 31 T cell receptor beta chains reported below all come from one sample, sequenced in a study of T cells in Graves' hyperthyroidism and ophthalmopathy. Amplified regions were TCR beta CDR3 sequences from RNA transcripts. The HTBI primer set served for first-round RT-PCR of the TCR CDR3. TCRdb fed the multiplex PCR reads into MiXCR, producing one record per CDR3 protein. The sample carries about 500,000 distinct CDR3 sequences, over 15% recorded once. Sequences were obtained from blood. Receptors were obtained from a woman younger than 35 with Graves' hyperthyroidism.

This clonotype occurred many times. V is TRBV18 and J is TRBJ2-7, with 7 positions matching TRBD2. Trimming cost V 4 bases and J 0 bases; bases outside gene matches: 0. This CDR3 spans 13 amino acids. CDR1 and CDR2 from the germline V gene are KGHSH and LQKENI. CDR3 in amino acids: CASSRTSSYEQYF. The CDR3, as DNA: TGTGCCAGCTCACGGACTAGCTCCTACGAGCAGTACTTC.

About this clonotype: An end of the junction does not agree with germline; a read error may underlie this. The chain couples TRBV4-2 to TRBJ2-1; 8 nucleotides match TRBD2. The germline V gene has CDR1 LGHNA and CDR2 YNFKEQ. This CDR3 has 16 residues. The CDR3 is CASSQEGLAGFNDQFF. CDR3 coding DNA: TGTGCCAGCAGCCAAGAGGGGTTAGCGGGATTCAATGACCAGTTCTTC.

This rearrangement joins TRBV4-2 to TRBJ2-1; 8 bases match TRBD2. The CDR3 spans 13 residues. After removal of 3 bases from V and 6 bases from J, the junction contained 1 base not matched to a gene. Germline V gives CDR1 LGHNA, CDR2 YNFKEQ. CDR3 DNA sequence: TGTGCCAGCAGCCATGGGACTAGCAATGAGCAGTTCTTC. As protein: CASSHGTSNEQFF.

This clonotype has a count of ten or more. The chain recombines TRBV28 with TRBJ2-5; 9 positions agree with TRBD1. The CDR3 length is 15 residues. J gave up 6 bases and V 4 bases, and 9 bases lay outside the gene matches. Germline values: CDR1 MDHEN, CDR2 SYDVKM. CDR3 bases: TGTGCCAGCAGTTCACCGGGACAGGGTGGAAAGACCCAGTACTTC. Translated, it gives CASSSPGQGGKTQYF.

This clonotype has a handful of counts. The junction shows a germline mismatch at one end, possibly a read error. The chain carries TRBV27 and TRBJ1-2, with 7 bases fitting TRBD1. From germline, CDR1 is MNHEY and CDR2 SMNVEV (reference sequence). There are 15 residues in the CDR3. The CDR3 bases are TGTGTCAGCAGTTTAAAAGAGACAGGGATATGGGGCTACACCTTC. The encoded protein is CVSSLKETGIWGYTF.

In its sample, this clonotype was seen many times. The chain joins TRBV15 to TRBJ2-5, with 7 bases matching TRBD2. Looked up from germline, CDR1 is LNHNV and CDR2 is YYDKDF (reference sequence). V trimming: 3 bases; J trimming: 5 bases; junction bases outside the gene matches: 6. This CDR3 has 14 amino acids. This CDR3 is CATSSPSGGETQYF. In DNA form, the CDR3 reads TGTGCCACCAGCAGCCCTAGCGGAGGGGAGACCCAGTACTTC.

This clonotype was seen only a few times. The chain employs TRBV7-8 and TRBJ2-2; 11 bases are shared with TRBD2. CDR3 length: 16 amino acids. Germline CDR1 and CDR2: SGHVS and FQNEAQ. Unmatched junction bases numbered 3, after V lost 0 bases and J lost 6 bases. The CDR3 DNA is TGTGCCAGCAGCTTAGCCGGGACTAGCGGTCCCGGGGAGCTGTTTTTT. This sequence encodes CASSLAGTSGPGELFF.

The CDR3 nucleotides read TGTGCCACCAGTGATCAGGCCGGGAGAACTAGCTCCTACAATGAGCAGTTCTTC. Translated: CATSDQAGRTSSYNEQFF. The chain couples TRBV24-1 to TRBJ2-1; D possibly corresponds to TRBD2 (6 bases). Germline CDR1 KGHDR, CDR2 SFDVKD. The CDR3 is 18 residues long. The ends were cut back, 3 bases at V and 0 bases at J, with 17 bases in the middle.

This clonotype came up many times. The rearrangement uses TRBV29-1 and TRBJ2-7; D uncertain. V lost 0 bases and J 2 bases, leaving 17 bases between the germline ends. The CDR3 spans 16 residues. Germline V gives CDR1 SQVTM, CDR2 ANQGSEA. CDR3 DNA sequence: TGCAGCGTTGAAGATCCTGAGTCGGGCCCTACCTACGAGCAGTACTTC. Amino acid sequence: CSVEDPESGPTYEQYF.

This clonotype turned up a few times. DNA for the CDR3: TGCAGTGCTCAACAGAGCGTTAACTATGGCTACACCTTC. This encodes CSAQQSVNYGYTF. The V gene is TRBV20-1, the J gene TRBJ1-2; unclear D gene. CDR1 and CDR2 (germline): DFQATT, SNEGSKA (reference sequence). V was clipped by 5 bases and J by 1 base, with 11 bases between them. The CDR3 contains 13 residues.

The chain is built from TRBV5-1 and TRBJ2-7; 8 bases fit TRBD2. Per the germline V gene, CDR1 is SGHRS and CDR2 is YFSETQ. The CDR3 is 15 amino acids. The ends lost 1 base at V and 2 bases at J; junction bases unmatched: 5. DNA of the CDR3: TGCGCCAGCAGCTTGCTGGTAGCGGGGACCTACGAGCAGTACTTC. Amino acid sequence: CASSLLVAGTYEQYF.

A note on this clonotype: A single base separates this from a much larger clone, so it may be a read error. The genes are TRBV30 and TRBJ1-2; no reliable D call. Germline V gene data show CDR1 as GTSNPN and CDR2 as SVGIG (reference sequence). The CDR3 totals 13 residues. V was pared by 2 bases and J by 2 bases, with 9 bases between. Here the CDR3 reads CAWSRAGNYGYTF. Written as DNA, the CDR3 is TGTGCCTGGAGTCGTGCAGGAAACTATGGCTACACCTTC. The full variable domain, with the rest looked up from reference TRBV30 and TRBJ1-2, is SQTIHQWPATLVQPVGSPLSLECTVEGTSNPNLYWYRQAAGRGLQLLFYSVGIGQISSEVPQNLSASRPQDRQFILSSKKLLLSDSGFYLCAWSRAGNYGYTFGSGTRLTVV.

This clonotype was counted many times. The chain links TRBV29-1 to TRBJ2-5, with 7 bases aligning to TRBD1. CDR1 is SQVTM and CDR2 is ANQGSEA in the germline V gene. The CDR3 is 12 residues long. V was pared by 0 bases and J by 6 bases, with 1 base of the junction left unmatched. This CDR3 is CSVEETGKTQYF. CDR3 bases: TGCAGCGTTGAAGAGACAGGGAAGACCCAGTACTTC. The variable domain in full, completed from reference TRBV29-1 and TRBJ2-5, reads SAVISQKPSRDICQRGTSLTIQCQVDSQVTMMFWYRQQPGQSLTLIATANQGSEATYESGFVIDKFPISRPNLTFSTLTVSNMSPEDSSIYLCSVEETGKTQYFGPGTRLLVL.

This clonotype was counted ten times or more. The CDR3 region has the DNA TGTGCCAGTACAGGGGCGGGGGAATATCAGCCCCAGCATTTT. This encodes CASTGAGEYQPQHF. The rearrangement joins TRBV6-2 or TRBV6-3 to TRBJ1-5, with TRBD1 identical over 7 bases. Looked up from germline, CDR1 is MNHEY and CDR2 is SVGEGT. The V segment lost 9 bases and the J segment 5 bases; nucleotides outside the gene matches: 10. The CDR3 runs to 14 residues.

V and J are TRBV7-2 and TRBJ2-7, with 7 bases aligning to TRBD1. The CDR3 is made up of 13 amino acids. V dropped 6 bases and J dropped 6; count of bases not matched to a gene: 8. The germline V gene encodes CDR1 SGHTA and CDR2 FQGNSA. CDR3 in amino acids: CASSERQGSEQYF. The CDR3 nucleotides are TGTGCCAGCAGTGAACGACAGGGATCCGAGCAGTACTTC. Full variable domain (outside the CDR3, taken from reference TRBV7-2 and TRBJ2-7): GAGVSQSPSNKVTEKGKDVELRCDPISGHTALYWYRQSLGQGLEFLIYFQGNSAPDKSGLPSDRFSAERTGGSVSTLTIQRTQQEDSAVYLCASSERQGSEQYFGPGTRLTVT.

This clonotype was counted many times. The chain carries TRBV12-3 or TRBV12-4 and TRBJ1-5; D gene ambiguous. V was pared by 3 bases and J by 0 bases, with 9 bases between. The CDR3 contains 15 residues. CDR3: CASSFSGNSNQPQHF. CDR3 nucleotide sequence: TGTGCCAGCAGTTTTTCGGGAAATAGCAATCAGCCCCAGCATTTT.

As concerns this clonotype: With a much larger clone just one base away, this may be a read error. This chain joins TRBV29-1 and TRBJ2-1; 12 nucleotides align to TRBD2. Looked up from germline, CDR1 is SQVTM and CDR2 is ANQGSEA. The CDR3 covers 14 residues. DNA for the CDR3: TGCAGCGTTGCTAGCGGGAGGGATTACAATGGGCAGTTCTTC. It codes for CSVASGRDYNGQFF.

J is TRBJ1-1 and V is TRBV29-1; TRBD1 is a possible D gene (5 bases). This CDR3 has 14 residues. Trimming pared 4 bases from V and 4 bases from J, leaving 16 bases between. Germline V CDR1 and CDR2: SQVTM, ANQGSEA. The CDR3 DNA is TGCAGCGTTGCGGGAACGTGGGGGAGCACTGAAGCTTTCTTT. The encoded protein is CSVAGTWGSTEAFF.

This clonotype was counted ten times or more. The chain joins TRBV7-2 to TRBJ1-5; the D gene is possibly TRBD1 (5 bases). Trimming pared 4 bases from V and 5 bases from J, leaving 15 bases between. The CDR3 totals 15 residues. Germline CDR1 and CDR2: SGHTA and FQGNSA. The CDR3 spells CASSSGTAWDQPQHF. CDR3 coding DNA: TGTGCCAGCAGCTCCGGGACCGCCTGGGATCAGCCCCAGCATTTT. The full variable domain, rest sourced from reference TRBV7-2 and TRBJ1-5, is GAGVSQSPSNKVTEKGKDVELRCDPISGHTALYWYRQSLGQGLEFLIYFQGNSAPDKSGLPSDRFSAERTGGSVSTLTIQRTQQEDSAVYLCASSSGTAWDQPQHFGDGTRLSIL.

The chain recombines TRBV6-1 with TRBJ2-1; 11 bases are shared with TRBD2. The CDR3 extends over 15 amino acids. CDR1 MNHNS and CDR2 SASEGT come from the germline V gene. Trimming at V came to 5 bases and at J to 6 bases, leaving 6 bases not matched to a gene. In DNA, the CDR3 is TGTGCCAGCAGTACTAGCGGGAGTGGTCTCAATGAGCAGTTCTTC. It specifies CASSTSGSGLNEQFF.

The table lists this clonotype with a few counts. This chain joins TRBV5-1 and TRBJ2-7; 7 nucleotides agree with TRBD1. The V and J ends lost 3 bases and 8 bases, in that order; junction bases with no gene match: 5. Germline V gene lookup returns CDR1 SGHRS and CDR2 YFSETQ. This CDR3 has 12 amino acids. Here the CDR3 DNA reads TGCGCCAGCAGCTCCACAGGGGCCCAGCAGTACTTC. Translation gives CASSSTGAQQYF.

The CDR3 protein is CASSLNGELNTEAFF. CDR3 in DNA: TGTGCCAGCAGCTTAAATGGGGAATTGAACACTGAAGCTTTCTTT. The J gene is TRBJ1-1, the V gene TRBV7-9; D is uncertain. The length of the CDR3 is 15 residues. The germline V and J ends were trimmed by 2 bases and 0 bases, with 10 bases remaining between them. CDR1 is SEHNR, CDR2 FQNEAQ, per germline (reference sequence).

This clonotype was counted many times. The CDR3 DNA reads TGTGCCAGCAGCCGTGGGCCCTACGAGCAGTACTTC. Its translation is CASSRGPYEQYF. The chain is built from TRBV7-9 and TRBJ2-7; no reliable D call. V was shortened by 5 bases and J by 2 bases, with 7 bases between the two germline ends. The CDR3 consists of 12 residues. The germline V gene has CDR1 SEHNR and CDR2 FQNEAQ (reference sequence).

The sample holds many counts of this clonotype. The junction departs from the called germline gene at one end, perhaps through a read error. The rearrangement links TRBV6-1 to TRBJ2-1; D is unresolved. Germline CDR1 MNHNS, CDR2 SASEGT. CDR3 size: 11 residues. This CDR3 is CASSAYHEQFF. CDR3 sequence (DNA): TGTGCCAGCAGTGCCTACCATGAGCAGTTCTTC.

This clonotype has more than one count but fewer than ten. This chain joins TRBV20-1 and TRBJ1-1; perhaps TRBD1 as D (5 bases). Germline CDR1 and CDR2: DFQATT and SNEGSKA (reference sequence). V dropped 7 bases and J dropped 1 base, with 19 bases sitting between them. The CDR3 extends over 15 amino acids. The CDR3 spells CSVRPPGRGNTEAFF. For the CDR3, the DNA is TGCAGTGTACGTCCTCCGGGACGGGGGAACACTGAAGCTTTCTTT.

This clonotype was counted a few times. This sequence joins TRBV18 and TRBJ1-2, with D tentatively TRBD1 (6 bases). Germline CDR1 KGHSH, CDR2 LQKENI. Trimming shortened V by 1 base and J by 2 bases, and 8 bases separated the two germline ends. CDR3 length equals 14 residues. For the CDR3, the DNA is TGTGCCAGCTCACCACGGGACAAGAACTATGGCTACACCTTC. Its protein product is CASSPRDKNYGYTF.

The chain is built from TRBV20-1 and TRBJ2-7; TRBD2 agrees at 9 bases. V dropped 5 bases and J dropped 2; count of bases not matched to a gene: 4. CDR3 length equals 13 residues. The germline V gene encodes CDR1 DFQATT and CDR2 SNEGSKA (reference sequence). CDR3 in amino acids: CSAAGGSTYEQYF. CDR3 coding DNA: TGCAGTGCTGCGGGAGGGTCTACCTACGAGCAGTACTTC.

At least ten counts were recorded for this clonotype. Written as DNA, the CDR3 is TGTGCCAGCAGTGGGGGCCCCCCCGTTGGGACCCAGTACTTC. It codes for CASSGGPPVGTQYF. The chain recombines TRBV12-3 or TRBV12-4 with TRBJ2-5; D is possibly TRBD1 (6 bases). This CDR3 is built from 14 residues. Trimming took 5 bases from V and 7 from J, leaving 17 bases between them.

This clonotype was seen a handful of times. This chain uses TRBV5-1 with TRBJ2-3; 7 positions match TRBD2. CDR1 is SGHRS, CDR2 YFSETQ, per germline. The CDR3 is made up of 16 amino acids. V lost 4 bases and J lost 0; bases outside the gene matches: 8. CDR3 in DNA: TGCGCCAGCAGCCGGGAGGTGCGGGTCAGCACAGATACGCAGTATTTT. Translated, it gives CASSREVRVSTDTQYF.

This clonotype came up many times. The V call is TRBV7-9, the J call TRBJ2-4; D remains ambiguous. The CDR3 totals 13 residues. In germline, CDR1 is SEHNR, CDR2 FQNEAQ (reference sequence). V was trimmed by 5 bases and J by 6 bases, leaving 11 bases between them. The CDR3 reads CASSLRVGNIQYF. In DNA, the CDR3 is TGTGCCAGCAGCCTCCGAGTGGGAAACATTCAGTACTTC.

This clonotype was found many times. This sequence joins TRBV7-2 and TRBJ2-5; D tentatively fits TRBD1 or TRBD2 (6 bases each). The V end was cut by 3 bases, the J end by 2 bases, with 10 bases between. CDR1 SGHTA and CDR2 FQGNSA come from the germline V gene. The CDR3 length is 14 residues. The CDR3 DNA reads as TGTGCCAGCAGCTTCGGGGGCGGACAAGAGACCCAGTACTTC. Amino acid sequence: CASSFGGGQETQYF.